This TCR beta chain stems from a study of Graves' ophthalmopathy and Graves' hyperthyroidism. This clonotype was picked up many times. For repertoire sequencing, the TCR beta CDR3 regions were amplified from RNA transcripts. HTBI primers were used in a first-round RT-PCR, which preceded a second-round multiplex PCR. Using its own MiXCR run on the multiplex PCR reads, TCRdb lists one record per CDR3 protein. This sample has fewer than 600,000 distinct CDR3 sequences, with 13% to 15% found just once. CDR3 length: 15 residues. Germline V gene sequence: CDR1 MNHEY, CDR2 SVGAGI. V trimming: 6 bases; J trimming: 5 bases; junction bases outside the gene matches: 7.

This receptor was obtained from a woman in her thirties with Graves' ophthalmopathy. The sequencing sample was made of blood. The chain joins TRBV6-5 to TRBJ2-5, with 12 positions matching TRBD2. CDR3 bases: TGTGCCAGCAGCGGGACTAGCGGGTCATCGGAGACCCAGTACTTC. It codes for CASSGTSGSSETQYF.